The next 23 T cell receptor beta chains were all read from a single sample in a study of response to subunit inactivated influenza vaccine. TCRdb re-analysed the RT-PCR reads in MiXCR, keeping a single row per CDR3 protein. Of about half a million distinct CDR3 sequences listed, about 8% were seen once; the top ten hold approximately 13%. The specimen was PBMCs from blood, collected 23 months after vaccination. The receptors here all came from a man aged 50-75 years who received an inactivated influenza vaccine.

This clonotype has a count of ten or more. The chain links TRBV4-2 to TRBJ2-3; tentatively, D is TRBD1 or TRBD2 (6 bases each). V dropped 3 bases and J dropped 5 bases, with 12 bases sitting between them. The CDR3 runs 14 residues. The V gene's germline CDR1 is LGHNA and CDR2 YNFKEQ. CDR3 region: CASSHGGRGDTQYF. The CDR3 nucleotides read TGTGCCAGCAGCCATGGGGGGCGGGGAGATACGCAGTATTTT.

Concerning this clonotype: The junction departs from germline at one end; a sequencing error may be responsible. The rearrangement uses TRBV13 and TRBJ2-7, with 7 bases matching TRBD2. Per germline, CDR1 PRHDT and CDR2 FYEKMQ (reference sequence). This CDR3 has 17 residues. CDR3: CASSIGRGDWSSYEQYF. The CDR3 nucleotides read TGTGCCAGCAGCATAGGTCGGGGGGACTGGAGCTCCTACGAGCAGTACTTC.

This clonotype appeared a few times. The chain recombines TRBV4-2 with TRBJ2-7; D may correspond to TRBD1 or TRBD2 (5 bases each). Germline V lookup: CDR1 LGHNA, CDR2 YNFKEQ. Deletions cut 2 bases from V and 6 bases from J, with 23 bases between. The CDR3 length is 17 residues. CDR3 DNA sequence: TGTGCCAGCAGCCAACTGGACACGGGATTCATCGACGGCGAGCAGTACTTC. Translation: CASSQLDTGFIDGEQYF.

V is TRBV5-1 and J is TRBJ2-7; no definite D call. CDR1 SGHRS and CDR2 YFSETQ come from the germline V gene. The length of the CDR3 is 13 residues. V lost 0 bases and J lost 3, with 7 bases in between. CDR3 nucleotide sequence: TGCGCCAGCAGCTTGGAGGCGTTCTACGAGCAGTACTTC. Translating gives CASSLEAFYEQYF.

About this clonotype itself: Since a much larger clone is just one base distant, this may be a read error. The CDR3 sequence is CDSSQSGWGIGYTIYF. The CDR3 DNA follows: TGTGACAGCAGTCAAAGTGGTTGGGGTATCGGTTACACCATATATTTT. The chain combines TRBV7-2 with TRBJ1-3; D is unclear. The CDR3 is made up of 16 amino acids. Per germline, CDR1 SGHTA and CDR2 FQGNSA.

The V call is TRBV29-1, the J call TRBJ1-1, with D hard to call. Germline V gives CDR1 SQVTM, CDR2 ANQGSEA. This CDR3 contains 11 residues. Between the trimmed V and J ends, which lost 5 bases and 4 bases, there was a span of 8 bases. The CDR3 DNA is TGCAGCGTTCTTTGGGGCACTGAAGCTTTCTTT. As protein: CSVLWGTEAFF.

This clonotype was counted ten times or more. The chain combines TRBV7-2 with TRBJ1-2; 7 bases agree with TRBD1. The CDR3 covers 15 residues. Germline CDR1 SGHTA, CDR2 FQGNSA. J lost 6 bases, V lost 1 base, and 8 bases had no gene match. CDR3 sequence reads: CASSLGLGQGDGYTF. In DNA form, the CDR3 reads TGTGCCAGCAGCTTAGGTCTTGGGCAGGGGGATGGCTACACCTTC.

The table lists this clonotype with many counts. J is TRBJ2-7 and V is TRBV5-1; the D gene is possibly TRBD1 (7 bases). CDR3 length equals 15 residues. The V and J ends lost 4 bases and 4 bases respectively, with 18 bases between them. Germline-derived CDR1 and CDR2 are SGHRS and YFSETQ. CDR3 DNA: TGCGCCAGCAGCCGTCCGAACAGGGGAGGTTACGAGCAGTACTTC. Translated, it gives CASSRPNRGGYEQYF.

This clonotype has a handful of counts. This sequence joins TRBV29-1 and TRBJ2-7; TRBD1 matches 7 bases. From germline, CDR1 is SQVTM and CDR2 ANQGSEA. The CDR3 is 12 residues long. Germline trimming cut 7 bases from V and 3 bases from J; bases unmatched to any gene: 6. The CDR3 is CSAGTDFYEQYF. The DNA of the CDR3 is TGCAGCGCCGGGACAGATTTCTACGAGCAGTACTTC.

This clonotype was seen just once. The J gene is TRBJ2-2, the V gene TRBV7-9; D perhaps matches TRBD2 (6 bases). CDR3 length: 14 amino acids. CDR1 SEHNR and CDR2 FQNEAQ come from the germline V gene (reference sequence). V was shortened by 5 bases and J by 4 bases, with 11 bases between the two germline ends. The CDR3 loop is CASSLSGSTGELFF. The CDR3, as DNA: TGTGCCAGCAGCCTTAGCGGATCCACCGGGGAGCTGTTTTTT.

This clonotype was counted ten times or more. The chain uses TRBV12-3 or TRBV12-4 and TRBJ1-4; TRBD1 might be the D (5 bases). V was pared by 5 bases and J by 5 bases, with 12 bases between. The CDR3 extends over 14 amino acids. CDR3 nucleotide sequence: TGTGCCAGCAGTCCCGGGGGGATGAATGAAAAACTGTTTTTT. It codes for CASSPGGMNEKLFF.

This clonotype occurred a few times. V is TRBV20-1 and J is TRBJ2-1, with a tentative D call TRBD2 (5 bases). CDR1 is DFQATT and CDR2 is SNEGSKA in the germline V gene (reference sequence). V was shortened by 6 bases and J by 1 base, with 16 bases between the two germline ends. The CDR3 contains 15 residues. Here the CDR3 DNA reads TGCAGTGCCCGCCGGAGCGGACGTTCCTACAATGAGCAGTTCTTC. It is translated as CSARRSGRSYNEQFF.

Comment on this clonotype: One base away lies a much larger clone, so this may be a sequencing read error. The genes are TRBV5-4 and TRBJ2-5; no definite D call. The ends were cut back, 4 bases at V and 2 bases at J, with 12 bases in the middle. CDR1 and CDR2 (germline): SGHNT, YYREEE (reference sequence). The CDR3 runs to 14 residues. The CDR3 loop reads CASSPAQLQETQYF. CDR3 in DNA: TGTGCCAGCAGCCCTGCCCAACTACAAGAGACCCAGTACTTC.

The chain uses TRBV10-3 and TRBJ2-7, with 9 bases matching TRBD1. The CDR3 totals 14 residues. CDR1 is ENHRY and CDR2 is SYGVKD in the germline V gene. V lost 6 bases to trimming and J lost 7 bases; unmatched junction nucleotides: 10. Written as DNA, the CDR3 is TGTGCCATCAGACCGGGACAGGGCGTACCAGAGCAGTACTTC. As protein: CAIRPGQGVPEQYF.

The V call is TRBV6-1, the J call TRBJ1-2; 9 positions agree with TRBD1. The germline V gene encodes CDR1 MNHNS and CDR2 SASEGT. The CDR3 runs 13 residues. V trimming: 5 bases; J trimming: 8 bases; junction bases outside the gene matches: 6. Here the CDR3 reads CASSRDRELGYTF. The CDR3 nucleotides read TGTGCCAGCAGTCGGGACAGGGAGTTGGGCTACACCTTC.

Many counts were recorded for this clonotype. The chain links TRBV6-2 or TRBV6-3 to TRBJ2-1, with no clear D. The CDR3 is 13 residues long. Looked up from germline, CDR1 is MNHEY and CDR2 is SVGEGT. The V and J ends lost 2 bases and 6 bases respectively, with 8 bases between them. The CDR3 DNA reads TGTGCCAGCAGTTACGGTCCAACCAATGAGCAGTTCTTC. It yields the protein CASSYGPTNEQFF.

This clonotype was counted ten times or more. The J gene is TRBJ1-2, the V gene TRBV5-5; 7 positions match TRBD1. V gave up 6 bases and J gave up 4 bases; unmatched junction bases: 12. The CDR3 covers 15 residues. CDR1 and CDR2 from the germline V gene are SGHKS and YYEKEE (reference sequence). The chain's CDR3 is CASILSTGKIYGYTF. CDR3 nucleotides: TGTGCCAGCATCCTATCGACAGGGAAGATCTATGGCTACACCTTC.

Only a few counts were recorded for this clonotype. The genes are TRBV7-2 and TRBJ2-7; D is tentatively TRBD1 or TRBD2 (5 bases each). The CDR3 contains 15 residues. V lost 5 bases and J lost 2, with 16 bases in between. The germline V gene has CDR1 SGHTA and CDR2 FQGNSA. CDR3 DNA: TGTGCCAGCAGCCAAGGGGTCTGGGGGACCTACGAGCAGTACTTC. As protein: CASSQGVWGTYEQYF.

The chain is built from TRBV3-1 and TRBJ1-3; tentative D call: TRBD1 (5 bases). The CDR3 totals 17 residues. Germline V gives CDR1 LGHDT, CDR2 YNNKEL (reference sequence). V was clipped by 2 bases and J by 3 bases, with 17 bases between them. The CDR3 region has the DNA TGTGCCAGCAGCCAACTATCCGGGGCCCACCATGGAAACACCATATATTTT. Its translation is CASSQLSGAHHGNTIYF.

This clonotype was detected only a few times. J is TRBJ2-3 and V is TRBV18, with D perhaps matching TRBD1 or TRBD2 (5 bases each). Deletions cut 3 bases from V and 2 bases from J, with 9 bases between. CDR3 length: 14 amino acids. CDR1 and CDR2 (germline): KGHSH, LQKENI. The CDR3, as DNA: TGTGCCAGCTCACCCCGGGACCTCACAGATACGCAGTATTTT. This codes for CASSPRDLTDTQYF.

This clonotype was seen repeatedly, ten times or more. The chain joins TRBV24-1 to TRBJ2-1, with TRBD2 as a possible D gene (6 bases). Germline V gives CDR1 KGHDR, CDR2 SFDVKD. The CDR3 has 12 amino acids. The CDR3 region has the DNA TGTTCCCTGGGACTGATAAACAATGAGCAGTTCTTC. Encoded protein: CSLGLINNEQFF.

This sequence joins TRBV11-2 and TRBJ2-3, with D perhaps given as TRBD1 or TRBD2 (6 bases each). V was pared by 3 bases and J by 6 bases, with 16 bases between. Germline V CDR1 and CDR2: SGHAT, FQNNGV. This CDR3 is built from 15 residues. In DNA form, the CDR3 reads TGTGCCAGCAGCTTTGGAGGGGGGCGTTCCGATACGCAGTATTTT. Encoded protein: CASSFGGGRSDTQYF.

J is TRBJ2-3 and V is TRBV20-1; the D is unclear. The V end lost 4 bases, the J end lost 2 bases, and 10 bases lay between the germline ends. The germline gives CDR1 DFQATT, CDR2 SNEGSKA (reference sequence). CDR3 length: 13 amino acids. The CDR3 coding sequence is TGCAGTGCTATTAGTCAGATCACAGATACGCAGTATTTT. It translates to CSAISQITDTQYF.